The source of this T cell receptor beta chain is a study of T-cell reconstitution after alpha-beta-depleted transplantation in children. The V end was cut by 5 bases, the J end by 4 bases, with 12 bases between. CDR1 MDHEN and CDR2 SYDVKM come from the germline V gene. CDR3 length: 14 amino acids. Unique molecular identifiers tagged the TCRbeta library. TCRdb reanalysed the PCR reads using MiXCR and keeps one entry per CDR3 protein. The table includes 200,000 to 250,000 distinct CDR3 sequences, over 9.5% detected once. This clonotype was observed at least ten times. The receptor was isolated from a human donor who donated a stem cell graft to a child with SCID. The chain uses TRBV28 and TRBJ1-5; tentatively, D is TRBD1 (5 bases). The sequences come from PBMCs from the stem cell graft donor, collected from the stem cell graft. The CDR3 spells CASSGGTVNQPQHF. CDR3 sequence (DNA): TGTGCCAGCAGTGGGGGGACGGTGAATCAGCCCCAGCATTTT. Together with reference TRBV28 and TRBJ1-5, the CDR3 gives the full variable domain: DVKVTQSSRYLVKRTGEKVFLECVQDMDHENMFWYRQDPGLGLRLIYFSYDVKMKEKGDIPEGYSVSREKKERFSLILESASTNQTSMYLCASSGGTVNQPQHFGDGTRLSIL.